The T cell receptor (beta chain) described here comes from a study of regulatory T cells in long-lasting Graves disease. Whole-study findings and limits: Persistent disease favored TRBV28, TRBJ1-2 and TRBJ2-5.

The table lists this clonotype with many counts. Its specificity is not known. Arm-PCR of CDR3 regions and iRepertoire HTBI primers were the basis on which TCR beta libraries were built. TCRdb called the multiplex PCR reads again in MiXCR, with one record for every CDR3 protein. The table includes more than 300,000 distinct CDR3 sequences, roughly 16% detected once. The time point is: newly diagnosed GD, antithyroid drugs for less than 3 months. Following extraction of RNA from PBMCs, that RNA was used to make the TCR library. V was cut by 2 bases and J by 3 bases, with 9 bases left in between. Per germline, CDR1 SEHNR and CDR2 FQNEAQ (reference sequence). The CDR3 is made up of 14 amino acids.

The sequences come from peripheral blood mononuclear cells (PBMCs), collected at new diagnosis, from a patient treated with antithyroid drugs. The chain is built from TRBV7-9 and TRBJ2-3; D is perhaps TRBD2 (6 bases). The sequence derives from a female donor with Graves disease. The CDR3 DNA is TGTGCCAGCAGCTTACTAGCGCAGACAGATACGCAGTATTTT. Protein product: CASSLLAQTDTQYF.